Sequencing of this TCR beta chain was carried out in a study of cytomegalovirus exposure and HLA in healthy donors. The PCR had 60 Vbeta and 13 Jbeta primers. This table comes from immunoSEQ multiplex PCR, and its TCRdb copy is limited to in-frame clones, with some not included. The sample has fewer than 250,000 clones; about four fifths are singletons. The CDR3 loop spans 14 amino acids. Trimming pared 0 bases from V and 0 bases from J, leaving 7 bases between. Germline V gene lookup returns CDR1 SGDLS and CDR2 YYNGEE. Source material: PBMCs. The TCR comes from a male donor in good health and CMV-seropositive. This sequence joins TRBV9 and TRBJ2-7; no firm D call. For the CDR3, the DNA is TGTGCCAGCAGCGTAGACGGGTCCTCCTACGAGCAGTACTTC. Its protein is CASSVDGSSYEQYF.